Following are 17 T cell receptor beta chains from one sample sequenced in a study of neoadjuvant anti-PD-1 for oral cavity cancer. Method: immunoSEQ multiplex PCR; TCRdb's copy keeps in-frame clones and lacks some. Of roughly 46,000 clones listed, 77% are singletons. The time point here: after neoadjuvant nivolumab, at surgical resection. Sample: PBMCs, taken after nivolumab (anti-PD-1) treatment. These receptors came from a person between 40 and 85 years old with oral cavity squamous cell carcinoma.

Within the sample, this clone is medium-sized. The chain employs TRBV6-1 and TRBJ1-5; D is perhaps TRBD1 (5 bases). This CDR3 spans 18 amino acids. V lost 4 bases and J lost 0, with 19 bases in between. The germline V gene encodes CDR1 MNHNS and CDR2 SASEGT. This CDR3 is CASSGMGKGIYSNQPQHF. Written as DNA, the CDR3 is TGTGCCAGCAGTGGAATGGGAAAGGGGATTTATAGCAATCAGCCCCAGCATTTT.

This clone appeared a few times. This chain connects TRBV25-1 to TRBJ1-4, with 9 bases that match TRBD1. From germline, CDR1 is MGHDK and CDR2 SYGVNS. V was pared by 6 bases and J by 6 bases, with 14 bases of the junction left unmatched. The CDR3 sequence is 17 residues long. This chain's CDR3 is CASSSRGAWTGDEKLFF. DNA of the CDR3: TGTGCCAGCAGCTCGCGGGGGGCTTGGACAGGGGATGAAAAACTGTTTTTT.

CDR3 sequence reads: CASRKKEETLQREQYF. Written as DNA, the CDR3 is TGTGCCAGCAGGAAGAAGGAGGAAACCCTTCAACGCGAGCAGTACTTC. The chain carries TRBV2 and TRBJ2-7; TRBD2 is a possible D gene (5 bases). The CDR3 has 16 amino acids. V lost 6 bases to trimming and J lost 6 bases, with 24 bases between them. The germline V gene has CDR1 SNHLY and CDR2 FYNNEI.

The chain joins TRBV19 to TRBJ1-5, with 9 bases identical to TRBD1. V gave up 5 bases and J gave up 2 bases; unmatched junction bases: 10. Germline-derived CDR1 and CDR2 are LNHDA and SQIVND (reference sequence). This CDR3 spans 17 amino acids. For the CDR3, the DNA is TGTGCCAGTAGTCTCGGAGACAGGGGGTATGGCAATCAGCCCCAGCATTTT. Translation: CASSLGDRGYGNQPQHF. Drawing the rest from reference TRBV19 and TRBJ1-5, the complete variable domain is DGGITQSPKYLFRKEGQNVTLSCEQNLNHDAMYWYRQDPGQGLRLIYYSQIVNDFQKGDIAEGYSVSREKKESFPLTVTSAQKNPTAFYLCASSLGDRGYGNQPQHFGDGTRLSIL.

The J gene is TRBJ1-2, the V gene TRBV20-1; no clear D gene. Germline V gene data show CDR1 as DFQATT and CDR2 as SNEGSKA (reference sequence). V was cut by 4 bases and J by 6 bases, with 6 bases left in between. The CDR3 spans 10 residues. This chain's CDR3 is CSATHDGYTF. The CDR3 DNA reads TGCAGTGCTACCCACGATGGCTACACCTTC.

V and J are TRBV5-1 and TRBJ2-5; D is uncertain. This CDR3 is built from 16 residues. Germline CDR1 reads SGHRS; CDR2 reads YFSETQ. V was cut by 0 bases and J by 1 base, with 13 bases left in between. The CDR3 DNA reads TGCGCCAGCAGCTTGGCCGGTCACTCATCCCAAGAGACCCAGTACTTC. This sequence encodes CASSLAGHSSQETQYF.

The J gene is TRBJ2-3, the V gene TRBV7-2; 8 positions match TRBD2. Germline V gene data show CDR1 as SGHTA and CDR2 as FQGNSA. The CDR3 sequence is 15 residues long. V gave up 2 bases and J gave up 8 bases; unmatched junction bases: 9. CDR3 residues: CASSLMAGGDGTQYF. For the CDR3, the DNA is TGTGCCAGCAGCTTAATGGCGGGGGGCGACGGTACGCAGTATTTT.

In nucleotides, the CDR3 is TGTGCCAGCAGCTTGGACTTTGGGCAGGGGTACAACGAGCAGTACTTC. Encoded protein: CASSLDFGQGYNEQYF. V gene TRBV7-9 combines with J gene TRBJ2-7; D perhaps matches TRBD1 (6 bases). This CDR3 has 16 amino acids. Germline V gene data show CDR1 as SEHNR and CDR2 as FQNEAQ (reference sequence). The V and J ends lost 3 bases and 5 bases respectively, with 20 bases between them.

The chain employs TRBV5-6 and TRBJ1-1, with 7 nucleotides matching TRBD1. With 2 bases clipped from V and 4 bases from J, the junction kept 8 bases outside the gene matches. The CDR3 loop spans 15 amino acids. Germline CDR1 is SGHDT and CDR2 is YYEEEE. CDR3 in amino acids: CASSFGPRDSTEAFF. DNA for the CDR3: TGTGCCAGCAGCTTCGGTCCGCGGGACAGCACTGAAGCTTTCTTT.

This clone is judged medium-sized. The chain recombines TRBV11-3 with TRBJ1-6; possible D gene TRBD1, 6 bases. Per the germline V gene, CDR1 is SGHNT and CDR2 is YENEEA. Trimming left V 9 bases short and J 8 bases short, with 14 bases between. The CDR3 sequence is 13 residues long. CDR3 in DNA: TGTGCCAGTTCTGCAGGGGCAGATTCACCCCTCCACTTT. It codes for CASSAGADSPLHF.

J is TRBJ2-3 and V is TRBV7-8; no definite D call. The V end was cut by 5 bases, the J end by 0 bases, with 12 bases between. The CDR3 consists of 15 residues. Germline CDR1 is SGHVS and CDR2 is FQNEAQ. CDR3 in amino acids: CASSNYVSSTDTQYF. As DNA, the CDR3 is TGTGCCAGCAGCAATTATGTATCTAGCACAGATACGCAGTATTTT. The entire variable domain, with the rest obtained from reference TRBV7-8 and TRBJ2-3, is as follows: GAGVSQSPRYKVAKRGQDVALRCDPISGHVSLFWYQQALGQGPEFLTYFQNEAQLDKSGLPSDRFFAERPEGSVSTLKIQRTQQEDSAVYLCASSNYVSSTDTQYFGPGTRLTVL.

The V and J genes are TRBV28 and TRBJ2-2; weak D call: TRBD2 (6 bases). Germline CDR1 is MDHEN and CDR2 is SYDVKM. The ends were cut back, 7 bases at V and 5 bases at J, with 8 bases in the middle. The CDR3 spans 12 residues. The DNA of the CDR3 is TGTGCCAGCACCCGGGGGACCGGGGAGCTGTTTTTT. It specifies CASTRGTGELFF.

This clone has a handful of counts. The chain recombines TRBV7-9 with TRBJ2-3, with 7 bases that match TRBD2. V lost 3 bases and J lost 6; bases outside the gene matches: 6. From germline, CDR1 is SEHNR and CDR2 FQNEAQ (reference sequence). There are 14 residues in the CDR3. CDR3 amino acids: CASSFGLEGDTQYF. CDR3 in DNA: TGTGCCAGCAGCTTCGGACTAGAGGGGGATACGCAGTATTTT.

This chain links TRBV7-9 with TRBJ2-7; 8 bases align to TRBD1. Germline CDR1 is SEHNR and CDR2 is FQNEAQ (reference sequence). The CDR3 has 15 amino acids. V dropped 2 bases and J dropped 5; count of bases not matched to a gene: 8. CDR3 loop: CASSLIGQGADEQYF. CDR3 bases: TGTGCCAGCAGCTTAATTGGACAGGGTGCCGACGAGCAGTACTTC.

V gene TRBV7-9 combines with J gene TRBJ1-1; D gene unclear. The CDR3 has 15 amino acids. Germline-derived CDR1 and CDR2 are SEHNR and FQNEAQ (reference sequence). V lost 5 bases and J lost 0, with 13 bases in between. The chain's CDR3 is CASSPARFMNTEAFF. CDR3 DNA: TGTGCCAGCAGCCCCGCCCGGTTCATGAACACTGAAGCTTTCTTT.

This rearrangement joins TRBV29-1 to TRBJ2-5; D may be TRBD1 or TRBD2 (5 bases each). CDR1 is SQVTM, CDR2 ANQGSEA, per germline. V dropped 4 bases and J dropped 5 bases, with 8 bases sitting between them. This CDR3 has 11 amino acids. The CDR3: CSVVGVETQYF. The CDR3 nucleotides are TGCAGCGTTGTGGGGGTTGAGACCCAGTACTTC.

This chain joins TRBV27 and TRBJ1-5; 10 positions agree with TRBD1. The CDR3 is made up of 15 amino acids. J was trimmed by 6 bases and V by 6 bases; bases with no gene match: 8. CDR1 is MNHEY, CDR2 SMNVEV, per germline (reference sequence). Here the CDR3 reads CASRSRQGAIQPQHF. The CDR3 coding sequence is TGTGCCAGCAGGAGTAGACAGGGGGCGATTCAGCCCCAGCATTTT.